This T cell receptor (beta chain) was observed in a study of blood T cell repertoires in COVID-19. Study context: Some COVID-19 samples were acute and others convalescent; all came from the United States, Italy and Spain.

V gave up 4 bases and J gave up 2 bases, with 9 bases separating them. In germline, CDR1 is SGHRS, CDR2 YFSETQ. The CDR3 length is 13 residues. As originally analysed: Amplification of reference gene primers provided the estimated nucleated cell counts. TCRdb's copy holds only in-frame clones and misses some; the assay was immunoSEQ multiplex PCR. The DNA was the basis for D and trimming; V, J and clone size are from that table. The profile shows more than 65,000 clones, roughly 85% of them singletons. Sequencing used peripheral blood. The TCR was taken from a woman over 75 with active or convalescent COVID-19. The chain has TRBV5-1 and TRBJ1-2; D may be TRBD1 (6 bases). For the CDR3, the DNA is TGCGCCAGCAGCCCGGACAGAAACTATGGCTACACCTTC. It specifies CASSPDRNYGYTF.